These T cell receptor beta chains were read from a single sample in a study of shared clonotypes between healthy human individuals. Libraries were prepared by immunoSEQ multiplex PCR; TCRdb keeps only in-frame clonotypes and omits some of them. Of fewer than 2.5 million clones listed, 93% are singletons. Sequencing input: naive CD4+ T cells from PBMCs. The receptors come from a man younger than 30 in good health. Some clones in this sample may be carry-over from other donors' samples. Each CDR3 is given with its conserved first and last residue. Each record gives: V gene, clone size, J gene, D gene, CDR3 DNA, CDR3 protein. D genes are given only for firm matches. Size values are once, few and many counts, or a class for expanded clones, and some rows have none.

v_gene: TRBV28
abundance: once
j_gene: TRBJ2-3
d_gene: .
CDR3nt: TGTGCCAGCAGTTTACCGGGTATGGTAGATACGCAGTATTTT
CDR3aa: CASSLPGMVDTQYF

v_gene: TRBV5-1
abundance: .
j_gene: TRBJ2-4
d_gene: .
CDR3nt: TGCGCCAGCAGCACCGGAGCGGGGAAAGGGGGGATAAACATTCAGTACTTC
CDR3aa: CASSTGAGKGGINIQYF

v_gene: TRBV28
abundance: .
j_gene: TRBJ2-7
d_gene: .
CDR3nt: TGTGCCAGCAGCCGCGGGACAGAGCACGAGCAGTACTTC
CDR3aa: CASSRGTEHEQYF

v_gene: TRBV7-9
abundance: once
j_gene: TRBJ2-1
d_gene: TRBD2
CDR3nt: TGTGCCAGCAGCCCAGCCGCCGGGCGGGGGAGCTCCTACAATGAGCAGTTCTTC
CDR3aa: CASSPAAGRGSSYNEQFF

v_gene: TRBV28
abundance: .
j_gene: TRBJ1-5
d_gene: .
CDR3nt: TGTGCCAGCAGTCTAGTGGACAGTTATCAGCCCCAGCATTTT
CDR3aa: CASSLVDSYQPQHF

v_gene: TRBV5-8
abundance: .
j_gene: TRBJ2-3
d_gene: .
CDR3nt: TGTGCCAGCAGCTCCGGGACCCTTCTAGGTGGTACGCAGTATTTT
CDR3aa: CASSSGTLLGGTQYF

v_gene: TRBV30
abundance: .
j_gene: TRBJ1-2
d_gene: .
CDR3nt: TGTGCCTGGAGTAAGGGAAACTATGGCTACACCTTC
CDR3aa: CAWSKGNYGYTF

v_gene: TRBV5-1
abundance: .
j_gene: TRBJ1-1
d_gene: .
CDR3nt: TGCGCCAGCAGCCTGGGAGGCTCCTTGAACACTGAAGCTTTCTTT
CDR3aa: CASSLGGSLNTEAFF

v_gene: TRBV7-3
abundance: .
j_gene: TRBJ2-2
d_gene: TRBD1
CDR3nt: TGTGCCAGCAGCTTAGACAGGGCCACCGGGGAGCTGTTTTTT
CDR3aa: CASSLDRATGELFF

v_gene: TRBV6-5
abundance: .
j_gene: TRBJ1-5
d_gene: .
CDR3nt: TGTGCCAGCAGTCGTGAAAGCAATCAGCCCCAGCATTTT
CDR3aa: CASSRESNQPQHF

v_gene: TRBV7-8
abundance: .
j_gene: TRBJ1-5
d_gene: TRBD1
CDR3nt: TGTGCCAGCAGCTTAGTCAGGGGGAGCAATCAGCCCCAGCATTTT
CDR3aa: CASSLVRGSNQPQHF

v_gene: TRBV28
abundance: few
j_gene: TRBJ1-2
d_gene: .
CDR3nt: TGTGCCAGCAGTCGAGGGGTGGTTAATGGCTACACCTTC
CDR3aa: CASSRGVVNGYTF

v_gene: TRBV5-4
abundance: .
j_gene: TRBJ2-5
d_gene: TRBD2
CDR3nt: TGTGCCAGCACCCCCTCCCTGACTAGCGGTGGGGGGGAGACCCAGTACTTC
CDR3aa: CASTPSLTSGGGETQYF

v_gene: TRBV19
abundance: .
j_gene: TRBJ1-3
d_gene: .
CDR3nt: TGTGCCAGTTTATCGGGGGCAACTGGAAACACCATATATTTT
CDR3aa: CASLSGATGNTIYF

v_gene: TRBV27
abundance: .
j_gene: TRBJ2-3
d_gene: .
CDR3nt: TGTGCCAGCAGTTCGCTGGGAGGTGGGGGAGATACGCAGTATTTT
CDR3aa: CASSSLGGGGDTQYF

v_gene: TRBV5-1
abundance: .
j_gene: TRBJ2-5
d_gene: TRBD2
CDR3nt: TGCGCCAGCAGCAAGGGACTAGCGGGAGAGACCCAGTACTTC
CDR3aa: CASSKGLAGETQYF

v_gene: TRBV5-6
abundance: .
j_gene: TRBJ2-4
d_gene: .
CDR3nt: TGTGCCAGCAGCTTGGGACAGGGAGGGGACATTCAGTACTTC
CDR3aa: CASSLGQGGDIQYF

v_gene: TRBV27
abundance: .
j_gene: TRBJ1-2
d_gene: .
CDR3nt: TGTGCCAGCAGTTTTGGGGGTTCCCCATATGGCTACACCTTC
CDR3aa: CASSFGGSPYGYTF

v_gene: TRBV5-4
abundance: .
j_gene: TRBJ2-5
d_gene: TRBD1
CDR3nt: TGTGCCAGCAGCTTGTCTGTGGACAGGGCCCAGGAGACCCAGTACTTC
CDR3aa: CASSLSVDRAQETQYF

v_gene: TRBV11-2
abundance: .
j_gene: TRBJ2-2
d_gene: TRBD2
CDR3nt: TGTGCCAGCAGCTTCGGACTAGCGGTAGGCGGGGAGCTGTTTTTT
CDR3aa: CASSFGLAVGGELFF

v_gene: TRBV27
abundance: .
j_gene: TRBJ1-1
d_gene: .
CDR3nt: TGTGCCAGCAGTCCCTCGTTTCAGGGATTGACTTTCTTT
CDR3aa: CASSPSFQGLTFF

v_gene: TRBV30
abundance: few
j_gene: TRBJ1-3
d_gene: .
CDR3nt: TGTGCCTGGAGTGTAAATGGGAGAAACACCATATATTTT
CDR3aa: CAWSVNGRNTIYF